These 32 T cell receptor beta chains were all obtained from the same sample, sequenced in a study of blood T cell repertoires in COVID-19. Generated by immunoSEQ multiplex PCR, the TCRdb table keeps only in-frame clones and is missing some. The sample lists 200,000 to 250,000 clones, 65% to 90% occurring once. Sequencing was done on a sample of PBMCs or T cells enriched from blood (not recorded which). The receptors originated from a middle-aged man who had recovered from COVID-19.

The chain has TRBV28 and TRBJ2-2; the D gene is possibly TRBD2 (6 bases). This CDR3 has 17 amino acids. Germline-derived CDR1 and CDR2 are MDHEN and SYDVKM. Trimming removed 1 base at V and 4 bases at J, with 16 bases between. CDR3: CASSLLATRDLTGELFF. The CDR3 DNA is TGTGCCAGCAGTTTATTGGCTACGCGGGATCTCACCGGGGAGCTGTTTTTT. Supplemented by reference TRBV28 and TRBJ2-2, the full variable domain reads DVKVTQSSRYLVKRTGEKVFLECVQDMDHENMFWYRQDPGLGLRLIYFSYDVKMKEKGDIPEGYSVSREKKERFSLILESASTNQTSMYLCASSLLATRDLTGELFFGEGSRLTVL.

This clone has only one observation. The chain uses TRBV3-1 (or the pseudogene TRBV3-2) and TRBJ2-1, with 12 bases matching TRBD2. V lost 4 bases to trimming and J lost 7 bases; unmatched junction nucleotides: 5. Germline V lookup: CDR1 LGHDT, CDR2 YNNKEL (reference sequence). This CDR3 has 15 residues. The CDR3 DNA sequence: TGTGCCAGCAGCCCGACTAGCGGGAGTGGAAATGAGCAGTTCTTC. Translating gives CASSPTSGSGNEQFF.

The chain joins TRBV28 to TRBJ1-6; 7 bases fit TRBD1. Germline assignment: CDR1 MDHEN and CDR2 SYDVKM. The V segment lost 10 bases and the J segment 5 bases; nucleotides outside the gene matches: 11. This CDR3 contains 15 residues. CDR3 protein: CATVLRQGNNSPLHF. The CDR3 region has the DNA TGTGCCACCGTACTTAGACAGGGCAATAATTCACCCCTCCACTTT.

The chain combines TRBV4-3 with TRBJ1-4; TRBD1 matches at 9 bases. CDR1 is LGHNA, CDR2 YSLEER, per germline. Trimming removed 6 bases from V and 5 bases from J; junction bases left unmatched: 7. The CDR3 runs 15 residues. CDR3 in amino acids: CASSPQGQGNEKLFF. CDR3 DNA sequence: TGCGCCAGCAGTCCTCAGGGACAGGGAAATGAAAAACTGTTTTTT.

J is TRBJ1-1 and V is TRBV12-3 or TRBV12-4, with D possibly matching TRBD1 (5 bases). This CDR3 region has 11 residues. V was cut by 5 bases and J by 7 bases, with 8 bases left in between. CDR3 in amino acids: CASSIDSEAFF. CDR3 bases: TGTGCCAGCAGTATCGACAGTGAAGCTTTCTTT.

The V call is TRBV2, the J call TRBJ1-4; maybe TRBD1 (5 bases). This CDR3 is built from 14 residues. Per germline, CDR1 SNHLY and CDR2 FYNNEI. Trimming shortened V by 0 bases and J by 5 bases, and 7 bases separated the two germline ends. The CDR3 loop reads CASSEAGGNEKLFF. The DNA of the CDR3 is TGTGCCAGCAGTGAAGCGGGGGGGAATGAAAAACTGTTTTTT.

In DNA form, the CDR3 reads TGCGCCAGCAGCTTGGAATGGCCGACAGGGAACACTGAAGCTTTCTTT. Amino acid sequence: CASSLEWPTGNTEAFF. The V gene is TRBV5-1, the J gene TRBJ1-1; D is possibly TRBD1 (6 bases). Germline loops: CDR1 SGHRS, CDR2 YFSETQ. V was shortened by 0 bases and J by 1 base, with 13 bases between the two germline ends. CDR3 length: 16 amino acids.

The chain couples TRBV29-1 to TRBJ1-1, with 7 nucleotides matching TRBD1. Germline loops: CDR1 SQVTM, CDR2 ANQGSEA. Trimming at V came to 3 bases and at J to 4 bases, leaving 5 bases not matched to a gene. The CDR3 is 13 amino acids. In nucleotides, the CDR3 is TGCAGCGTTGAGGCAGGGGGAGGCACTGAAGCTTTCTTT. It encodes CSVEAGGGTEAFF. Together with reference TRBV29-1 and TRBJ1-1, the CDR3 gives the full variable domain: SAVISQKPSRDICQRGTSLTIQCQVDSQVTMMFWYRQQPGQSLTLIATANQGSEATYESGFVIDKFPISRPNLTFSTLTVSNMSPEDSSIYLCSVEAGGGTEAFFGQGTRLTVV.

This chain joins TRBV28 and TRBJ2-5, with a weak D call TRBD1 (7 bases). Germline CDR1 and CDR2: MDHEN and SYDVKM. V lost 5 bases and J 5 bases, leaving 18 bases between the germline ends. The length of the CDR3 is 15 residues. The CDR3: CASSKQQGRRETQYF. For the CDR3, the DNA is TGTGCCAGCAGTAAACAACAGGGGAGGAGGGAGACCCAGTACTTC.

This chain uses TRBV27 with TRBJ1-5, with a weak D call TRBD1 (6 bases). V dropped 3 bases and J dropped 4 bases, with 13 bases sitting between them. CDR1 and CDR2 from the germline V gene are MNHEY and SMNVEV (reference sequence). There are 15 residues in the CDR3. CDR3 nucleotide sequence: TGTGCCAGCAGTTTGACCCAGGGGAAAAATCAGCCCCAGCATTTT. Its translation is CASSLTQGKNQPQHF.

This chain uses TRBV25-1 with TRBJ1-6, with 7 positions matching TRBD1. Trimming cost V 6 bases and J 11 bases; bases outside gene matches: 7. Germline V gene data show CDR1 as MGHDK and CDR2 as SYGVNS. CDR3 length: 13 amino acids. The CDR3 reads CASRRQGAAPLHF. CDR3 in DNA: TGTGCCAGCAGAAGACAGGGTGCGGCACCCCTCCACTTT.

This chain uses TRBV7-9 with TRBJ2-5; 7 bases map to TRBD1. Germline CDR1 and CDR2: SEHNR and FQNEAQ (reference sequence). V shed 5 bases and J 0 bases; nucleotides not matched to a gene: 6. This CDR3 is 15 amino acids long. The CDR3 sequence: CASSAGQVDQETQYF. DNA of the CDR3: TGTGCCAGCAGCGCCGGACAGGTGGACCAAGAGACCCAGTACTTC.

CDR3 bases: TGTGCCAGCAGCCCCCGGACTTTGAACACTGAAGCTTTCTTT. Its protein is CASSPRTLNTEAFF. The V and J genes are TRBV6-2 or TRBV6-3 and TRBJ1-1; D gene ambiguous. The CDR3 sequence is 14 residues long. The germline V gene has CDR1 MNHEY and CDR2 SVGEGT. V gave up 6 bases and J gave up 0 bases, with 11 bases separating them.

The chain links TRBV9 to TRBJ1-1; 7 bases fit TRBD1. The V gene's germline CDR1 is SGDLS and CDR2 YYNGEE. This CDR3 spans 16 amino acids. After removal of 3 bases from V and 5 bases from J, the junction contained 13 bases not matched to a gene. The CDR3 DNA sequence: TGTGCCAGCAGCGCCCGGACAGGACTATCGGGGACTGAAGCTTTCTTT. It is translated as CASSARTGLSGTEAFF.

J is TRBJ1-1 and V is TRBV3-1 (or the pseudogene TRBV3-2); D possibly corresponds to TRBD1 (6 bases). The germline V and J ends were trimmed by 2 bases and 0 bases, with 16 bases remaining between them. This CDR3 region has 17 residues. From germline, CDR1 is LGHDT and CDR2 YNNKEL (reference sequence). The CDR3 is CASSQRDRFLMNTEAFF. In DNA form, the CDR3 reads TGTGCCAGCAGCCAACGTGACAGGTTCCTCATGAACACTGAAGCTTTCTTT.

The V gene is TRBV2, the J gene TRBJ1-5, with a possible D match to TRBD1 (5 bases). The germline V and J ends were trimmed by 6 bases and 6 bases, with 12 bases remaining between them. CDR1 and CDR2 from the germline V gene are SNHLY and FYNNEI. This CDR3 contains 13 residues. Here the CDR3 DNA reads TGTGCCAGCAGGATGGGGGGAGCTCAGCCCCAGCATTTT. Encoded protein: CASRMGGAQPQHF.

The V and J genes are TRBV5-1 and TRBJ1-1; D is possibly TRBD1 (5 bases). Germline loops: CDR1 SGHRS, CDR2 YFSETQ. The CDR3 is 15 residues long. Trimming stripped 0 bases from V and 3 bases from J, with 12 bases between. DNA of the CDR3: TGCGCCAGCAGCTTGGAGTTAAGGGACTACACTGAAGCTTTCTTT. This codes for CASSLELRDYTEAFF.

This chain links TRBV9 with TRBJ2-5; perhaps TRBD1 as D (5 bases). The length of the CDR3 is 14 residues. Germline CDR1 and CDR2: SGDLS and YYNGEE. Trimming shortened V by 0 bases and J by 5 bases, and 11 bases separated the two germline ends. The CDR3: CASSVDWGRETQYF. CDR3 coding DNA: TGTGCCAGCAGCGTAGACTGGGGCCGGGAGACCCAGTACTTC.

CDR3 nucleotides: TGTGCCAGCAGCCAAGATCTCCGCAGTCTACTAGCGGGAGTTCCCGGGGAGCTGTTTTTT. Its translation: CASSQDLRSLLAGVPGELFF. The rearrangement uses TRBV3-1 (or the pseudogene TRBV3-2) and TRBJ2-2; the match to TRBD2 covers 11 bases. J was trimmed by 6 bases and V by 0 bases; bases with no gene match: 15. Germline V gene sequence: CDR1 LGHDT, CDR2 YNNKEL (reference sequence). This CDR3 spans 20 amino acids.

The sample holds many counts of this clone. This chain connects TRBV30 to TRBJ1-1; D gene unclear. CDR3 size: 13 residues. V was pared by 3 bases and J by 0 bases, with 8 bases between. Germline V CDR1 and CDR2: GTSNPN, SVGIG (reference sequence). The CDR3 is CAWREQMNTEAFF. The CDR3 coding sequence is TGTGCCTGGAGAGAACAGATGAACACTGAAGCTTTCTTT.

This chain uses TRBV6-5 with TRBJ2-3; no firm D call. The germline gives CDR1 MNHEY, CDR2 SVGAGI. With 7 bases removed from V and 2 bases from J, the gap between germline ends came to 10 bases. The CDR3 loop spans 13 amino acids. In DNA, the CDR3 is TGTGCCAGCAATAAAATAGTCACAGATACGCAGTATTTT. Residues: CASNKIVTDTQYF.

The rearrangement uses TRBV29-1 and TRBJ2-1, with D perhaps TRBD1 (5 bases). The V end was cut by 7 bases, the J end by 4 bases, with 14 bases between. CDR1 is SQVTM and CDR2 is ANQGSEA in the germline V gene. The CDR3 extends over 13 amino acids. The CDR3 protein is CSASSTAYNEQFF. The CDR3 bases are TGCAGCGCCAGTTCGACAGCTTACAATGAGCAGTTCTTC.

This chain joins TRBV9 and TRBJ2-1; 7 bases agree with TRBD1. V was pared by 4 bases and J by 0 bases, with 7 bases of the junction left unmatched. This CDR3 has 16 amino acids. Germline CDR1 reads SGDLS; CDR2 reads YYNGEE. The CDR3 region is CASSREGDSSYNEQFF. CDR3 DNA: TGTGCCAGCAGCAGAGAGGGGGACAGCTCCTACAATGAGCAGTTCTTC.

The gene calls are TRBV18 and TRBJ2-1; 8 bases are shared with TRBD2. Germline-derived CDR1 and CDR2 are KGHSH and LQKENI. V shed 2 bases and J 6 bases; nucleotides not matched to a gene: 6. This CDR3 is built from 15 residues. The CDR3 DNA follows: TGTGCCAGCTCACCAGTGGGACTAGAATTCAATGAGCAGTTCTTC. This codes for CASSPVGLEFNEQFF.

The chain combines TRBV4-1 with TRBJ2-7, with 9 bases aligning to TRBD2. Germline loops: CDR1 MGHRA, CDR2 YSYEKL. Trimming cost V 4 bases and J 4 bases; bases outside gene matches: 11. The CDR3 runs to 16 residues. The CDR3 protein is CASSPLGLAGLYEQYF. DNA for the CDR3: TGCGCCAGCAGCCCTCTGGGGCTAGCGGGATTGTACGAGCAGTACTTC.

CDR3 residues: CASSAGLAGVILPEQYF. CDR3 nucleotides: TGTGCCAGCAGTGCCGGACTAGCGGGAGTGATCCTTCCCGAGCAGTACTTC. V and J are TRBV6-1 and TRBJ2-7; 13 bases are shared with TRBD2. V gave up 4 bases and J gave up 6 bases; unmatched junction bases: 12. This CDR3 has 17 amino acids. In germline, CDR1 is MNHNS, CDR2 SASEGT.

This chain connects TRBV27 to TRBJ2-5, with 13 positions matching TRBD2. The CDR3 runs to 16 residues. The germline CDR1 and CDR2 sequences are MNHEY and SMNVEV (reference sequence). J was trimmed by 0 bases and V by 4 bases; bases with no gene match: 2. CDR3 nucleotide sequence: TGTGCCAGCAGTTCGGGACTAGCGGGGAACCAAGAGACCCAGTACTTC. Translated, it gives CASSSGLAGNQETQYF.

The chain employs TRBV4-2 and TRBJ2-3, with TRBD2 identical over 7 bases. The CDR3 contains 18 residues. V shed 1 base, J shed 4 bases, and the junction held 14 bases outside the gene matches. CDR1 is LGHNA and CDR2 is YNFKEQ in the germline V gene. The chain's CDR3 is CASSQARLAYIKPDTQYF. CDR3 sequence (DNA): TGTGCCAGCAGCCAAGCTAGACTAGCTTATATCAAGCCAGATACGCAGTATTTT.

The J gene is TRBJ1-2, the V gene TRBV7-2, with TRBD1 as a possible D gene (6 bases). The V and J ends lost 8 bases and 4 bases respectively, with 14 bases between them. The CDR3 loop spans 13 amino acids. Per the germline V gene, CDR1 is SGHTA and CDR2 is FQGNSA. CDR3 loop: CASAGAGAYGYTF. As DNA, the CDR3 is TGTGCCAGCGCGGGGGCGGGGGCCTATGGCTACACCTTC.

This chain links TRBV15 with TRBJ2-1; possibly TRBD2 for D (5 bases). Germline V gene sequence: CDR1 LNHNV, CDR2 YYDKDF (reference sequence). Trimming pared 2 bases from V and 9 bases from J, leaving 14 bases between. This CDR3 comprises 14 residues. The CDR3 loop is CATSRTQLGIEQFF. The CDR3, as DNA: TGTGCCACCAGCAGAACCCAACTAGGCATTGAGCAGTTCTTC.

This sequence joins TRBV10-2 and TRBJ2-3, with D possibly matching TRBD2 (5 bases). With 6 bases removed from V and 5 bases from J, the gap between germline ends came to 15 bases. Germline V gene lookup returns CDR1 WSHSY and CDR2 SAAADI. CDR3 length: 14 residues. The CDR3 DNA is TGCGCCAGCAGCGAGGGATACCAGGTAGATACGCAGTATTTT. Translation: CASSEGYQVDTQYF.

The chain employs TRBV27 and TRBJ1-3; 8 nucleotides line up with TRBD1. The V gene end was trimmed by 6 bases and the J gene end by 8 bases; junction bases not matched to a gene: 12. Germline CDR1 reads MNHEY; CDR2 reads SMNVEV (reference sequence). The CDR3 spans 15 residues. CDR3 nucleotides: TGTGCCAGCAGAGACGACAGGGGTGAGGGAGACACCATATATTTT. Translated, it gives CASRDDRGEGDTIYF.